Listed here are 30 T cell receptor beta chains from one sample, sequenced in a study of blood T cell repertoires in COVID-19. Profiled with immunoSEQ multiplex PCR; TCRdb holds only in-frame clones, not every one. Among under 250,000 clones listed, more than 65% were seen once. Sequencing used peripheral blood. Every receptor here comes from a man aged 45-65 years with active or convalescent COVID-19.

The chain is built from TRBV6-5 and TRBJ2-2; no reliable D call. The CDR3 has 13 residues. V was pared by 6 bases and J by 4 bases, with 9 bases between. Germline values: CDR1 MNHEY, CDR2 SVGAGI. CDR3 nucleotides: TGTGCCAGCAGGGAGTCCCTCACCGGGGAGCTGTTTTTT. It codes for CASRESLTGELFF.

The V gene is TRBV5-1, the J gene TRBJ2-1; TRBD1 might be the D (6 bases). With 4 bases removed from V and 3 bases from J, the gap between germline ends came to 20 bases. This CDR3 is 17 amino acids long. Germline lookup yields CDR1 SGHRS and CDR2 YFSETQ. This CDR3 reads CASSAQGKLLHYNEQFF. The DNA of the CDR3 is TGCGCCAGCAGCGCACAGGGAAAATTACTTCACTACAATGAGCAGTTCTTC.

In this sample, this clone turned up a few times. The chain carries TRBV19 and TRBJ2-3, with 14 bases fitting TRBD2. Per germline, CDR1 LNHDA and CDR2 SQIVND (reference sequence). The CDR3 sequence is 17 residues long. Trimming removed 3 bases from V and 1 base from J; junction bases left unmatched: 3. CDR3 sequence reads: CASSIGTSGGRTDTQYF. CDR3 nucleotides: TGTGCCAGTAGTATTGGGACTAGCGGGGGACGCACAGATACGCAGTATTTT.

The rearrangement uses TRBV4-3 and TRBJ2-3; 7 nucleotides align to TRBD2. V trimming: 1 base; J trimming: 6 bases; junction bases outside the gene matches: 10. CDR1 LGHNA and CDR2 YSLEER come from the germline V gene. The CDR3 covers 16 residues. The CDR3 DNA reads as TGCGCCAGCAGCCAAGTCTTGACTAGCCGGAGGGATACGCAGTATTTT. It codes for CASSQVLTSRRDTQYF.

The chain combines TRBV7-2 with TRBJ2-7; no definite D call. The CDR3 runs to 13 residues. CDR1 and CDR2 (germline): SGHTA, FQGNSA. Trimming took off 1 base at V and 7 bases at J, with 11 bases between the two ends. The CDR3 sequence is CASSLDQVGEQYF. CDR3 nucleotides: TGTGCCAGCAGCTTAGATCAGGTTGGGGAGCAGTACTTC.

This rearrangement joins TRBV7-3 to TRBJ2-2, with 9 bases that match TRBD1. Germline CDR1 is SGHTA and CDR2 is FQGTGA. The J segment lost 8 bases and the V segment lost 5 bases, leaving 3 bases of the junction unmatched. There are 13 residues in the CDR3. The CDR3 DNA is TGTGCCAGCAGCAAACAGGGGGCAGGGGAGCTGTTTTTT. Translated: CASSKQGAGELFF.

Here the CDR3 DNA reads TGTGCCAGCAGTTTGCCCGGACTGGATTACAATGAGCAGTTCTTC. Its translation is CASSLPGLDYNEQFF. J is TRBJ2-1 and V is TRBV28, with D possibly TRBD2 on 5 matching bases. This CDR3 spans 15 amino acids. V was clipped by 3 bases and J by 4 bases, with 13 bases between them. Germline V gives CDR1 MDHEN, CDR2 SYDVKM. Full variable domain (outside the CDR3, taken from reference TRBV28 and TRBJ2-1): DVKVTQSSRYLVKRTGEKVFLECVQDMDHENMFWYRQDPGLGLRLIYFSYDVKMKEKGDIPEGYSVSREKKERFSLILESASTNQTSMYLCASSLPGLDYNEQFFGPGTRLTVL.

The CDR3 spells CASSFLKAGTGPTEAFF. The CDR3 DNA follows: TGTGCCAGCAGCTTTTTGAAAGCCGGGACAGGGCCGACTGAAGCTTTCTTT. The chain recombines TRBV7-8 with TRBJ1-1; TRBD1 matches at 9 bases. The V segment lost 3 bases and the J segment 5 bases; nucleotides outside the gene matches: 13. There are 17 residues in the CDR3. Germline V gene lookup returns CDR1 SGHVS and CDR2 FQNEAQ.

The V call is TRBV3-1 (or the pseudogene TRBV3-2), the J call TRBJ2-7; D may be TRBD2 (5 bases). CDR3 size: 14 residues. The V end lost 2 bases, the J end lost 1 base, and 9 bases lay between the germline ends. Per germline, CDR1 LGHDT and CDR2 YNNKEL (reference sequence). CDR3 loop: CASSQPGVSYEQYF. Written as DNA, the CDR3 is TGTGCCAGCAGCCAACCCGGGGTTTCCTACGAGCAGTACTTC.

The V and J genes are TRBV6-5 and TRBJ1-1, with D possibly TRBD1 on 6 matching bases. V dropped 4 bases and J dropped 3 bases, with 9 bases sitting between them. The CDR3 runs 13 residues. The V gene's germline CDR1 is MNHEY and CDR2 SVGAGI. The CDR3 protein is CASSLGADTEAFF. The CDR3 DNA sequence: TGTGCCAGCAGTTTGGGGGCTGACACTGAAGCTTTCTTT.

With respect to this clone: At the DNA level, this CDR3 is encoded by other sequences in the same sample as well. The chain employs TRBV5-1 and TRBJ2-7; 12 bases fit TRBD2. V lost 3 bases to trimming and J lost 0 bases; unmatched junction nucleotides: 4. This CDR3 is 16 amino acids long. The germline gives CDR1 SGHRS, CDR2 YFSETQ. The CDR3 spells CASSWGLAGISYEQYF. DNA for the CDR3: TGCGCCAGCAGCTGGGGACTAGCGGGTATCTCCTACGAGCAGTACTTC.

The V call is TRBV6-1, the J call TRBJ2-5; 9 positions match TRBD1. Germline CDR1 is MNHNS and CDR2 is SASEGT. The CDR3 is 16 residues long. With V trimmed by 2 bases and J by 3 bases, 7 bases remained unmatched. The CDR3 bases are TGTGCCAGCAGTGAACCGGCCGGGACAGGGAAAGAGACCCAGTACTTC. It translates to CASSEPAGTGKETQYF.

The gene calls are TRBV5-5 and TRBJ1-4; D is unclear. Germline V CDR1 and CDR2: SGHKS, YYEKEE (reference sequence). The germline V and J ends were trimmed by 3 bases and 8 bases, with 17 bases remaining between them. The CDR3 loop spans 15 amino acids. CDR3 coding DNA: TGTGCCAGCAGCTCCGGCGTGAGGAGAAAGGAAAAACTGTTTTTT. Its translation is CASSSGVRRKEKLFF.

This clone came up once. This chain uses TRBV5-8 with TRBJ2-7; the match to TRBD1 covers 10 bases. The trim removed 4 bases at V and 2 bases at J, leaving 9 bases unmatched. The CDR3 consists of 16 residues. Per germline, CDR1 SGHTS and CDR2 YDEGEE. The CDR3 reads CASSPRQGARTYEQYF. CDR3 nucleotide sequence: TGTGCCAGCAGCCCGCGACAGGGGGCGAGGACCTACGAGCAGTACTTC.

V gene TRBV7-6 combines with J gene TRBJ1-5; 9 nucleotides match TRBD1. The junction had 2 bases not matched to a gene; V was cut back by 1 base and J by 4 bases. Germline values: CDR1 SGHVS, CDR2 FNYEAQ. The CDR3 loop spans 15 amino acids. The CDR3 DNA reads as TGTGCCAGCAGCTTAGGCGGACAGGGGAATCAGCCCCAGCATTTT. Its protein product is CASSLGGQGNQPQHF. The whole variable domain, filled in from reference TRBV7-6 and TRBJ1-5, reads GAGVSQSPRYKVTKRGQDVALRCDPISGHVSLYWYRQALGQGPEFLTYFNYEAQQDKSGLPNDRFSAERPEGSISTLTIQRTEQRDSAMYRCASSLGGQGNQPQHFGDGTRLSIL.

This clone was picked up one time. This chain links TRBV5-4 with TRBJ2-1; 11 nucleotides line up with TRBD2. The V segment lost 3 bases and the J segment 4 bases; nucleotides outside the gene matches: 12. Germline lookup yields CDR1 SGHNT and CDR2 YYREEE (reference sequence). The CDR3 is 18 residues long. CDR3 nucleotide sequence: TGTGCCAGCAGCTGGGGGGGCGTCACTAGCGGGAGTTACAATGAGCAGTTCTTC. Translating it yields CASSWGGVTSGSYNEQFF.

The V gene is TRBV19, the J gene TRBJ1-5, with 7 bases matching TRBD1. The J segment lost 2 bases and the V segment lost 5 bases, leaving 6 bases of the junction unmatched. The CDR3 has 15 residues. The V gene's germline CDR1 is LNHDA and CDR2 SQIVND (reference sequence). The CDR3 protein is CASSAQGWGNQPQHF. The CDR3 bases are TGTGCCAGTAGTGCACAGGGGTGGGGCAATCAGCCCCAGCATTTT.

The gene calls are TRBV6-6 and TRBJ1-4; TRBD1 matches at 10 bases. Per germline, CDR1 MNHNY and CDR2 SVGAGI (reference sequence). V trimming: 6 bases; J trimming: 8 bases; junction bases outside the gene matches: 6. The CDR3 contains 14 residues. The CDR3 here is CASSPDRGREKLFF. The CDR3 DNA reads as TGTGCCAGCAGCCCCGACAGGGGGCGAGAAAAACTGTTTTTT.

The chain joins TRBV7-2 to TRBJ2-5, with 11 bases fitting TRBD2. V dropped 1 base and J dropped 4; count of bases not matched to a gene: 14. CDR1 is SGHTA and CDR2 is FQGNSA in the germline V gene. This CDR3 has 19 residues. CDR3 amino acids: CASSLVYSSGGTSRETQYF. CDR3 bases: TGTGCCAGCAGCTTAGTATATTCTAGCGGGGGGACCTCCCGAGAGACCCAGTACTTC.

The genes are TRBV7-9 and TRBJ1-5; D is uncertain. Germline CDR1 SEHNR, CDR2 FQNEAQ (reference sequence). The CDR3 runs 13 residues. The V and J ends lost 5 bases and 3 bases respectively, with 8 bases between them. CDR3 region: CASSTAPNQPQHF. The CDR3 DNA follows: TGTGCCAGCAGCACTGCACCCAATCAGCCCCAGCATTTT.

The rearrangement uses TRBV6-2 or TRBV6-3 and TRBJ2-7, with D unclear. The CDR3 totals 13 residues. V shed 0 bases and J shed 3 bases, with 6 bases lying between them. Germline V CDR1 and CDR2: MNHEY, SVGEGT. The CDR3 reads CASSYSENYEQYF. The DNA for the CDR3 is TGTGCCAGCAGTTACTCAGAGAACTACGAGCAGTACTTC.

The chain is built from TRBV7-2 and TRBJ1-2; D may be TRBD1 (5 bases). The length of the CDR3 is 15 residues. V gave up 4 bases and J gave up 7 bases, with 19 bases separating them. Germline V gives CDR1 SGHTA, CDR2 FQGNSA. This CDR3 reads CASSSPPDSLGGYTF. The CDR3 DNA sequence: TGTGCCAGCAGCTCGCCCCCTGACAGCCTGGGTGGCTACACCTTC.

The chain is built from TRBV4-1 and TRBJ2-7, with D perhaps TRBD2 (6 bases). V was pared by 4 bases and J by 3 bases, with 16 bases between. There are 15 residues in the CDR3. Germline V gives CDR1 MGHRA, CDR2 YSYEKL. The DNA for the CDR3 is TGCGCCAGCAGCCTTAACCGGGACTTGTTCTACGAGCAGTACTTC. This sequence encodes CASSLNRDLFYEQYF.

This chain connects TRBV6-4 to TRBJ2-7; D is possibly TRBD1 (6 bases). This CDR3 contains 14 residues. CDR1 and CDR2 (germline): MRHNA, SNTAGT. Trimming pared 5 bases from V and 0 bases from J, leaving 11 bases between. CDR3 amino acids: CASSPDRNSYEQYF. The DNA of the CDR3 is TGTGCCAGCAGTCCCGACAGGAACTCCTACGAGCAGTACTTC.

This chain joins TRBV5-1 and TRBJ1-1; D call uncertain. Trimming pared 0 bases from V and 1 base from J, leaving 4 bases between. CDR3 length equals 13 residues. Germline V lookup: CDR1 SGHRS, CDR2 YFSETQ. Here the CDR3 reads CASSLGGNTEAFF. For the CDR3, the DNA is TGCGCCAGCAGCTTGGGAGGGAACACTGAAGCTTTCTTT.

In DNA form, the CDR3 reads TGCGCCAGCAGCCAAGTCTGGGGCTCACCCCTCCACTTT. Encoded protein: CASSQVWGSPLHF. The rearrangement joins TRBV4-1 to TRBJ1-6; maybe TRBD1 (5 bases). This CDR3 has 13 residues. V was trimmed by 1 base and J by 10 bases, leaving 8 bases between them. Germline V gene data show CDR1 as MGHRA and CDR2 as YSYEKL.

This sequence joins TRBV15 and TRBJ2-3, with D uncertain. From germline, CDR1 is LNHNV and CDR2 YYDKDF (reference sequence). Trimming shortened V by 5 bases and J by 3 bases, and 15 bases separated the two germline ends. The CDR3 runs to 15 residues. The CDR3 sequence is CATSPTSFETDTQYF. The CDR3 DNA sequence: TGTGCCACCAGCCCGACAAGTTTCGAAACAGATACGCAGTATTTT.

The chain couples TRBV11-3 to TRBJ2-1; 10 nucleotides agree with TRBD2. The CDR3 is 14 amino acids. V gave up 5 bases and J gave up 7 bases; unmatched junction bases: 5. Germline V gives CDR1 SGHNT, CDR2 YENEEA. CDR3 nucleotides: TGTGCCAGCAGCGCCCTAGCGGGAGAGAATGAGCAGTTCTTC. Translating gives CASSALAGENEQFF.

The chain is built from TRBV5-1 and TRBJ2-2, with 9 bases that match TRBD1. Unmatched junction bases numbered 1, after V lost 4 bases and J lost 3 bases. This CDR3 contains 14 residues. Germline assignment: CDR1 SGHRS and CDR2 YFSETQ. The CDR3 loop is CASSRDRDTGELFF. The DNA for the CDR3 is TGCGCCAGCAGCCGGGACAGGGACACCGGGGAGCTGTTTTTT.

The chain links TRBV6-6 to TRBJ1-1; no firm D call. This CDR3 has 13 amino acids. V was shortened by 7 bases and J by 5 bases, with 14 bases between the two germline ends. Germline lookup yields CDR1 MNHNY and CDR2 SVGAGI (reference sequence). CDR3 protein: CASIQRGETEAFF. DNA for the CDR3: TGTGCCAGCATTCAGCGTGGGGAGACTGAAGCTTTCTTT.